A single sample is the source of the 25 T cell receptor beta chains below, sequenced in a study of Ad26.COV2.S vaccination and SARS-CoV-2 variants. Clones were read by immunoSEQ multiplex PCR, and TCRdb kept only the in-frame ones, dropping some. The sample holds about 350,000 clones, approximately 86% seen once. The treatment is: around 19 received Ad26.COV2.S at low or high dose, single or two shots; about five received placebo; per-sample allocation not given. On day 63 after the first injection, vaccine and placebo recipients gave samples. The sequencing used peripheral blood, collected in a trial of Ad26.COV2.S vaccine versus placebo. The receptors originated from a person aged 18 to 65 who received the Ad26.COV2.S COVID-19 vaccine or a placebo.

The chain recombines TRBV11-2 with TRBJ2-7; D is uncertain. V was cut by 6 bases and J by 5 bases, with 14 bases left in between. The CDR3 spans 13 residues. Germline loops: CDR1 SGHAT, CDR2 FQNNGV. Here the CDR3 reads CASRLSSGNEQYF. CDR3 DNA: TGTGCCAGCAGGCTGAGTTCGGGCAACGAGCAGTACTTC.

This sequence joins TRBV7-6 and TRBJ2-7, with TRBD2 identical over 9 bases. The CDR3 consists of 14 residues. CDR1 SGHVS and CDR2 FNYEAQ come from the germline V gene. V lost 5 bases to trimming and J lost 4 bases; unmatched junction nucleotides: 6. In nucleotides, the CDR3 is TGTGCCAGCAGCCGATCGACTAGCGGTTACGAGCAGTACTTC. This codes for CASSRSTSGYEQYF. Full variable domain (rest looked up from reference TRBV7-6 and TRBJ2-7): GAGVSQSPRYKVTKRGQDVALRCDPISGHVSLYWYRQALGQGPEFLTYFNYEAQQDKSGLPNDRFSAERPEGSISTLTIQRTEQRDSAMYRCASSRSTSGYEQYFGPGTRLTVT.

This clone has only a few counts. The CDR3: CASSLDRTDNSPLHF. CDR3 nucleotides: TGTGCCAGCAGCTTAGACCGGACAGATAATTCACCCCTCCACTTT. V gene TRBV7-2 combines with J gene TRBJ1-6; D may be TRBD1 (6 bases). This CDR3 contains 15 residues. Trimming removed 1 base from V and 5 bases from J, with 9 bases in between. Germline V gene data show CDR1 as SGHTA and CDR2 as FQGNSA.

In its sample, this clone was seen once. The J gene is TRBJ2-3, the V gene TRBV27; D is unclear. Trimming cost V 1 base and J 1 base, with 6 bases left between them. Germline V gene sequence: CDR1 MNHEY, CDR2 SMNVEV (reference sequence). There are 14 residues in the CDR3. The CDR3 coding sequence is TGTGCCAGCAGTTTATGGCAGGGCACAGATACGCAGTATTTT. It specifies CASSLWQGTDTQYF.

This clone appeared once. This chain joins TRBV10-1 and TRBJ1-3, with TRBD1 identical over 8 bases. Germline V gene sequence: CDR1 WNHNN, CDR2 SYGVQD (reference sequence). The V segment lost 3 bases and the J segment 4 bases; nucleotides outside the gene matches: 5. The CDR3 is made up of 15 amino acids. Here the CDR3 reads CASSDRDRSGNTIYF. CDR3 nucleotides: TGCGCCAGCAGTGACCGGGACAGGTCGGGAAACACCATATATTTT.

This clone was counted a few times. This chain uses TRBV6-2 or TRBV6-3 with TRBJ2-3; the match to TRBD2 covers 9 bases. The germline gives CDR1 MNHEY, CDR2 SVGEGT. The CDR3 consists of 17 residues. V was clipped by 5 bases and J by 5 bases; unmatched bases: 14. CDR3 nucleotide sequence: TGTGCCAGCAGTCAAGCAGGACTAGCGCCTACGGGAGATACGCAGTATTTT. Protein sequence: CASSQAGLAPTGDTQYF.

This clone was counted once. For the CDR3, the DNA is TGTGCCAGCAGCCCCGGGCGGGGATGGGAGACCCAGTACTTC. It codes for CASSPGRGWETQYF. The chain recombines TRBV6-5 with TRBJ2-5, with D possibly TRBD2 on 6 matching bases. From germline, CDR1 is MNHEY and CDR2 SVGAGI. The CDR3 totals 14 residues. Trimming removed 6 bases from V and 5 bases from J, with 16 bases in between.

V usage is TRBV28 and J usage is TRBJ1-5; D remains unclear. The germline V gene encodes CDR1 MDHEN and CDR2 SYDVKM. V was trimmed by 3 bases and J by 1 base, leaving 7 bases between them. This CDR3 spans 14 amino acids. CDR3 residues: CASSFHGSNQPQHF. CDR3 DNA: TGTGCCAGCAGTTTCCACGGAAGCAATCAGCCCCAGCATTTT.

This chain links TRBV9 with TRBJ2-5; D may match TRBD1 or TRBD2 (5 bases each). Germline V gene lookup returns CDR1 SGDLS and CDR2 YYNGEE. The CDR3 covers 14 residues. V shed 4 bases and J shed 5 bases, with 15 bases lying between them. The CDR3 here is CASSSGAAGETQYF. The CDR3 region has the DNA TGTGCCAGCAGCTCCGGGGCGGCCGGGGAGACCCAGTACTTC.

This clone turned up a few times. The chain has TRBV4-1 and TRBJ1-5; 7 nucleotides align to TRBD1. The V gene's germline CDR1 is MGHRA and CDR2 YSYEKL. The CDR3 has 18 amino acids. With 1 base clipped from V and 7 bases from J, the junction kept 16 bases outside the gene matches. CDR3 in amino acids: CASSQAPPDRMGGQPQHF. The CDR3, as DNA: TGCGCCAGCAGCCAAGCCCCCCCGGACAGGATGGGCGGACAGCCCCAGCATTTT.

This clone was detected once. Other DNA sequences in the same sample also yield this CDR3. The V gene is TRBV6-2 or TRBV6-3, the J gene TRBJ1-2; D gene uncertain. Deletions cut 2 bases from V and 4 bases from J, with 5 bases between. The germline gives CDR1 MNHEY, CDR2 SVGEGT. This CDR3 has 12 residues. The CDR3 loop reads CASSYPAYGYTF. Here the CDR3 DNA reads TGTGCCAGCAGTTACCCCGCCTATGGCTACACCTTC.

The chain uses TRBV18 and TRBJ2-3, with 9 positions matching TRBD2. The V gene end was trimmed by 4 bases and the J gene end by 0 bases; junction bases not matched to a gene: 5. Germline CDR1 is KGHSH and CDR2 is LQKENI. The CDR3 is 16 amino acids. CDR3 coding DNA: TGTGCCAGCTCACGGACTAGCGTGACTAGCACAGATACGCAGTATTTT. The encoded protein is CASSRTSVTSTDTQYF.

On this clone: The same CDR3 is also encoded by other DNA sequences in this sample. V is TRBV9 and J is TRBJ2-5; 7 bases agree with TRBD2. V lost 0 bases and J lost 2; bases outside the gene matches: 4. The CDR3 sequence is 15 residues long. Germline V CDR1 and CDR2: SGDLS, YYNGEE. As DNA, the CDR3 is TGTGCCAGCAGCGTAGAGGGAGGGACTCAAGAGACCCAGTACTTC. Translation gives CASSVEGGTQETQYF.

This chain connects TRBV19 to TRBJ1-5; 7 nucleotides match TRBD1. V shed 8 bases, J shed 5 bases, and the junction held 9 bases outside the gene matches. CDR3 length equals 14 residues. Germline CDR1 LNHDA, CDR2 SQIVND (reference sequence). The CDR3 protein is CASGGGTDDQPQHF. The CDR3 DNA reads TGTGCCAGTGGGGGGGGGACAGACGATCAGCCCCAGCATTTT.

The chain recombines TRBV18 with TRBJ1-1, with D possibly matching TRBD1 (6 bases). There are 14 residues in the CDR3. Germline CDR1 KGHSH, CDR2 LQKENI. V lost 4 bases and J lost 0, with 9 bases in between. Here the CDR3 DNA reads TGTGCCAGCTCACTAGACAGGCTGAACACTGAAGCTTTCTTT. Translation: CASSLDRLNTEAFF.

The chain couples TRBV24-1 to TRBJ1-1; D may be TRBD1 (6 bases). Trimming took 7 bases from V and 4 from J, leaving 15 bases between them. The CDR3 length is 14 residues. Germline V gene lookup returns CDR1 KGHDR and CDR2 SFDVKD. The CDR3 loop is CATRNRVFGTEAFF. As DNA, the CDR3 is TGTGCCACCAGGAACAGGGTTTTTGGCACTGAAGCTTTCTTT.

The chain has TRBV10-3 and TRBJ2-7; D ambiguous. Trimming left V 0 bases short and J 0 bases short, with 12 bases between. This CDR3 has 16 amino acids. Germline CDR1 and CDR2: ENHRY and SYGVKD. As DNA, the CDR3 is TGTGCCATCAGTGAGTCTGAAGGTAAAGGCTCCTACGAGCAGTACTTC. Its protein product is CAISESEGKGSYEQYF.

The genes are TRBV2 and TRBJ2-3, with 7 bases identical to TRBD1. Germline values: CDR1 SNHLY, CDR2 FYNNEI. V was pared by 1 base and J by 1 base, with 2 bases of the junction left unmatched. The CDR3 is made up of 15 amino acids. The CDR3 spells CASSEGQGGTDTQYF. The CDR3, as DNA: TGTGCCAGCAGTGAAGGACAGGGCGGCACAGATACGCAGTATTTT.

The V and J genes are TRBV19 and TRBJ1-4, with a tentative D call TRBD1 (5 bases). This CDR3 spans 13 amino acids. The V gene's germline CDR1 is LNHDA and CDR2 SQIVND (reference sequence). Trimming took 5 bases from V and 8 from J, leaving 12 bases between them. The CDR3 nucleotides read TGTGCCAGTAGTCCCCAGGGCCGCGAAAAACTGTTTTTT. Translation: CASSPQGREKLFF. Full variable domain (missing parts from reference TRBV19 and TRBJ1-4): DGGITQSPKYLFRKEGQNVTLSCEQNLNHDAMYWYRQDPGQGLRLIYYSQIVNDFQKGDIAEGYSVSREKKESFPLTVTSAQKNPTAFYLCASSPQGREKLFFGSGTQLSVL.

V gene TRBV21-1 combines with J gene TRBJ2-5; the listed D gene, TRBD2, was not tested against the DNA. TRBV21-1 counts as a pseudogene. The CDR3 sequence is 16 residues long. The CDR3, as DNA: TGTGCCAGCAGCAAACGCGGAGGGGAGGTGTGGAAGACCCAGTACTTC. Amino acids: CASSKRGGEVWKTQYF.

V and J are TRBV28 and TRBJ2-3; D perhaps matches TRBD2 (6 bases). CDR3 length equals 19 residues. Germline values: CDR1 MDHEN, CDR2 SYDVKM. Trimming removed 3 bases at V and 2 bases at J, with 24 bases between. The CDR3 protein is CASSFTDRVQRAITDTQYF. CDR3 sequence (DNA): TGTGCCAGCAGTTTCACAGATCGGGTCCAGCGGGCGATCACAGATACGCAGTATTTT.

This chain connects TRBV28 to TRBJ2-7; possibly TRBD1 for D (6 bases). The CDR3 runs to 16 residues. Germline V gives CDR1 MDHEN, CDR2 SYDVKM. With 4 bases removed from V and 0 bases from J, the gap between germline ends came to 16 bases. The CDR3 DNA reads as TGTGCCAGCAGTTCGGACAGTCGACAGAGCTCCTACGAGCAGTACTTC. It yields the protein CASSSDSRQSSYEQYF.

The chain employs TRBV14 and TRBJ2-7, with 8 nucleotides matching TRBD1. After removal of 4 bases from V and 5 bases from J, the junction contained 10 bases not matched to a gene. There are 15 residues in the CDR3. Per the germline V gene, CDR1 is SGHDN and CDR2 is FVKESK. This CDR3 is CASSPLGAGGDEQYF. The CDR3 nucleotides read TGTGCCAGCAGCCCCCTGGGGGCAGGGGGCGACGAGCAGTACTTC.

The chain has TRBV18 and TRBJ2-1; D is uncertain. Germline-derived CDR1 and CDR2 are KGHSH and LQKENI. Trimming stripped 2 bases from V and 7 bases from J, with 24 bases between. The CDR3 is 18 residues long. The CDR3 here is CASSPLGAAGVSGNEQFF. The CDR3 DNA follows: TGTGCCAGCTCACCATTGGGTGCAGCCGGAGTTTCCGGGAATGAGCAGTTCTTC.

The chain links TRBV24-1 to TRBJ1-2; no definite D call. Looked up from germline, CDR1 is KGHDR and CDR2 is SFDVKD. Trimming removed 5 bases at V and 3 bases at J, with 9 bases between. The CDR3 spans 13 residues. The CDR3 sequence: CATSAAIDYGYTF. DNA for the CDR3: TGTGCCACCAGTGCTGCTATAGACTATGGCTACACCTTC.